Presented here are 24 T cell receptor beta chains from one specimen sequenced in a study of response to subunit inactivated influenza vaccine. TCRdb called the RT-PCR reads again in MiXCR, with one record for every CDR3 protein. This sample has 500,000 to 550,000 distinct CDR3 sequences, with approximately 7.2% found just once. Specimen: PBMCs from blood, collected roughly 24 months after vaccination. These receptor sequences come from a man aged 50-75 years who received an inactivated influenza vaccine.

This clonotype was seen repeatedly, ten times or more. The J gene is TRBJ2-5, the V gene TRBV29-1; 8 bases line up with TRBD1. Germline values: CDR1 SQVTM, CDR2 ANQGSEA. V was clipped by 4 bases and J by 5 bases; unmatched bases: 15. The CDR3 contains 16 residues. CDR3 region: CSVVLQDRAVTETQYF. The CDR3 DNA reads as TGCAGCGTTGTGCTTCAGGACAGGGCGGTTACGGAGACCCAGTACTTC.

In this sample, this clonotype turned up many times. The chain's CDR3 is CASSLRLGTDQQETQYF. The CDR3 DNA reads as TGTGCCAGCAGCTTAAGACTGGGGACAGACCAACAAGAGACCCAGTACTTC. The chain uses TRBV7-9 and TRBJ2-5, with 7 nucleotides matching TRBD1. Losses at the gene ends were 2 bases for V and 2 bases for J; bases not matched to a gene: 11. This CDR3 is 17 amino acids long. Germline V gene data show CDR1 as SEHNR and CDR2 as FQNEAQ (reference sequence).

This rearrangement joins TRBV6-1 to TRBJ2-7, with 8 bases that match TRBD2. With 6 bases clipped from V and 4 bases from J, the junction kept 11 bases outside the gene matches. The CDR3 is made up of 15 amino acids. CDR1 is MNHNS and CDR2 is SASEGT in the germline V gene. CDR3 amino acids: CASRQPAGVMYEQYF. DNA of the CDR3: TGTGCCAGCAGGCAACCAGCGGGAGTGATGTACGAGCAGTACTTC.

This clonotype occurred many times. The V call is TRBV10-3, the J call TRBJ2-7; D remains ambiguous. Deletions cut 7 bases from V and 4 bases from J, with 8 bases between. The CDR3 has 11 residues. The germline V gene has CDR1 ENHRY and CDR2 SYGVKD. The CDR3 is CAIMSSYEQYF. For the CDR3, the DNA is TGTGCCATCATGTCCTCTTACGAGCAGTACTTC.

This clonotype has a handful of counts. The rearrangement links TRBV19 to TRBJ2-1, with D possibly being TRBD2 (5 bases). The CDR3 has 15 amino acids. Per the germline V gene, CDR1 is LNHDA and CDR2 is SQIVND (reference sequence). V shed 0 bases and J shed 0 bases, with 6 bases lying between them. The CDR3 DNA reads TGTGCCAGTAGTATAGATCGGGGCTCCTACAATGAGCAGTTCTTC. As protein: CASSIDRGSYNEQFF.

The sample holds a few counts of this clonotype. The CDR3 DNA is TGCGCCAGCAGGTCCCGGGACAGCTACGAGCAGTACTTC. It translates to CASRSRDSYEQYF. This sequence joins TRBV5-1 and TRBJ2-7; 7 nucleotides match TRBD1. Germline-derived CDR1 and CDR2 are SGHRS and YFSETQ. The CDR3 runs to 13 residues. The junction had 5 bases not matched to a gene; V was cut back by 5 bases and J by 3 bases.

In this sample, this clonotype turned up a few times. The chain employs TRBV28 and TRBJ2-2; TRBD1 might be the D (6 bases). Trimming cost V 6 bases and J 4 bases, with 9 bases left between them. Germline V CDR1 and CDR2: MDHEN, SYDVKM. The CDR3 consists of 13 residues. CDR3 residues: CASRDSTTGELFF. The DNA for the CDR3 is TGTGCCAGCAGGGACAGTACCACCGGGGAGCTGTTTTTT.

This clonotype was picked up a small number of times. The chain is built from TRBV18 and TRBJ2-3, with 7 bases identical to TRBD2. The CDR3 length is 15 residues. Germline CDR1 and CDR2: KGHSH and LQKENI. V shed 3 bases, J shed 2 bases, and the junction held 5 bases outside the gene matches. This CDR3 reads CASSPPGLHTDTQYF. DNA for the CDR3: TGTGCCAGCTCACCTCCGGGACTACACACAGATACGCAGTATTTT.

CDR3 residues: CASSQAESRNEQFF. CDR3 in DNA: TGCGCCAGCAGCCAAGCCGAGAGTAGAAATGAGCAGTTCTTC. The V gene is TRBV4-1, the J gene TRBJ2-1, with D unresolved. Trimming removed 1 base at V and 7 bases at J, with 11 bases between. The V gene's germline CDR1 is MGHRA and CDR2 YSYEKL. The CDR3 length is 14 residues.

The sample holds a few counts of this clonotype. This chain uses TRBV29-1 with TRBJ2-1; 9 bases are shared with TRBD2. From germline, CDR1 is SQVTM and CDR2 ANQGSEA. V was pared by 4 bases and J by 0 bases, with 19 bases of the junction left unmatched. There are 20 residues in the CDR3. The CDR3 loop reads CSVALSWASGESSSYNEQFF. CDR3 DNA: TGCAGCGTTGCTTTGTCTTGGGCTAGCGGGGAATCGAGCTCCTACAATGAGCAGTTCTTC.

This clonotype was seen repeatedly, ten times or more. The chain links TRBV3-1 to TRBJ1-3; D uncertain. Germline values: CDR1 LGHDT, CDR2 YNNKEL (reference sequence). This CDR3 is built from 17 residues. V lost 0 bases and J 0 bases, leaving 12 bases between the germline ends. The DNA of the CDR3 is TGTGCCAGCAGCCAAGATTCGAGCAGAAGCTCTGGAAACACCATATATTTT. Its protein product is CASSQDSSRSSGNTIYF. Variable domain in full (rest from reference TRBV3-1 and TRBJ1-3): DTAVSQTPKYLVTQMGNDKSIKCEQNLGHDTMYWYKQDSKKFLKIMFSYNNKELIINETVPNRFSPKSPDKAHLNLHINSLELGDSAVYFCASSQDSSRSSGNTIYFGEGSWLTVV.

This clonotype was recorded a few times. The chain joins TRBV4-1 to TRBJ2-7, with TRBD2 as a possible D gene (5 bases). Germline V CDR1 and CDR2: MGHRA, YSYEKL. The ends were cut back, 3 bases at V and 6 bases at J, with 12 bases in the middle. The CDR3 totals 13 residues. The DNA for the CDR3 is TGCGCCAGCAGCCACCCAGGTGGAGGCGAGCAGTACTTC. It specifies CASSHPGGGEQYF.

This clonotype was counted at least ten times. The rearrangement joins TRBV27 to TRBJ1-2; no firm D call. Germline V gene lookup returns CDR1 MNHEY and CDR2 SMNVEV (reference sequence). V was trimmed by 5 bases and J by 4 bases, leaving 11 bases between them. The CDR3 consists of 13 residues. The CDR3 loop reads CASSTAGIYGYTF. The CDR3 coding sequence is TGTGCCAGCAGTACTGCGGGGATCTATGGCTACACCTTC.

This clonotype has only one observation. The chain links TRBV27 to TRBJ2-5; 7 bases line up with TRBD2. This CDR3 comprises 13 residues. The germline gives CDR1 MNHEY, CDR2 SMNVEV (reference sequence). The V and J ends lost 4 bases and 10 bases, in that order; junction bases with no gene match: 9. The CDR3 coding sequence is TGTGCCAGCAGTTCTGGGGGGGGTTTCAACCAGTACTTC. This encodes CASSSGGGFNQYF.

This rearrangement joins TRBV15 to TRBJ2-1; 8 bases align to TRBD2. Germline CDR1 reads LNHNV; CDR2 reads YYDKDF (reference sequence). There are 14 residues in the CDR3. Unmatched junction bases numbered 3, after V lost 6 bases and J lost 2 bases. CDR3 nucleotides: TGTGCCACCAGTTGGCGGGAGGCCTACAATGAGCAGTTCTTC. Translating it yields CATSWREAYNEQFF.

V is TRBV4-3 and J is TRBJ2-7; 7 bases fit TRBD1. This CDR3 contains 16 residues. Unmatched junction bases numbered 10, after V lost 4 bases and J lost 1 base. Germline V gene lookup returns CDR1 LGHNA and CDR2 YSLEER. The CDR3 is CASSPVGGQLSYEQYF. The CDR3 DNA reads TGCGCCAGCAGCCCGGTAGGGGGACAGCTTTCCTACGAGCAGTACTTC.

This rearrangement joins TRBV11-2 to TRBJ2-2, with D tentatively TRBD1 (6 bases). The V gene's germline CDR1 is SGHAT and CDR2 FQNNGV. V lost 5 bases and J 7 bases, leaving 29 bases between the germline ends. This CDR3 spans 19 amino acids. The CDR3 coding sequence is TGTGCCAGCAGCCCGAGCCCCGATAACAGGGAACTCCGAGGCGGGGAGCTGTTTTTT. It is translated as CASSPSPDNRELRGGELFF.

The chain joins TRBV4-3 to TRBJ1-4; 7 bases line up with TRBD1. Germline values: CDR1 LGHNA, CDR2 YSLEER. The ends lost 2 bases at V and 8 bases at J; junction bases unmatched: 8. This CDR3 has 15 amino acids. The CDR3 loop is CASSQSTGRGEKLFF. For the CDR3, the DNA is TGCGCCAGCAGCCAATCGACAGGGAGGGGCGAAAAACTGTTTTTT.

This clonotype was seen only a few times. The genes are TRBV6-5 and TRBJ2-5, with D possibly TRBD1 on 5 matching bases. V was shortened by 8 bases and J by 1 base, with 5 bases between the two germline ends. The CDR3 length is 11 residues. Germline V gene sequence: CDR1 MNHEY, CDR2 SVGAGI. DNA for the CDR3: TGTGCCAGCGGGGCCCAAGAGACCCAGTACTTC. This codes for CASGAQETQYF.

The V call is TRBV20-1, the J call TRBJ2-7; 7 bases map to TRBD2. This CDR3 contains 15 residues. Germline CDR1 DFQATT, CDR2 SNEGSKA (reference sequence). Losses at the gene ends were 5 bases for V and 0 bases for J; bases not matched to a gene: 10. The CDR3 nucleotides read TGCAGTGCTGGAGGCGCCCGCGGGAGCTCCTACGAGCAGTACTTC. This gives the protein CSAGGARGSSYEQYF.

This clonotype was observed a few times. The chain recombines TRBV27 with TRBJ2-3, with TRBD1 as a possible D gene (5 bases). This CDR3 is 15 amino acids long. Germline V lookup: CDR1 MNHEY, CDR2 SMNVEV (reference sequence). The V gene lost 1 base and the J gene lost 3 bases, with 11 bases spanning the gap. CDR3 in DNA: TGTGCCAGCAGTTTATGGTGGCAGGGTACAGATACGCAGTATTTT. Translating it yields CASSLWWQGTDTQYF.

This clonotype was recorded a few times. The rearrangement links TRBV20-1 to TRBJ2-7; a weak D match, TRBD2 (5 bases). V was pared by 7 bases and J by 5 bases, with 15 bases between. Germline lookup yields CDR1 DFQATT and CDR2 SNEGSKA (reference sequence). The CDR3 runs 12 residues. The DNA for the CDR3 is TGCAGTGGTACCCGGTCCGGGAACGAGCAGTACTTC. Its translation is CSGTRSGNEQYF.

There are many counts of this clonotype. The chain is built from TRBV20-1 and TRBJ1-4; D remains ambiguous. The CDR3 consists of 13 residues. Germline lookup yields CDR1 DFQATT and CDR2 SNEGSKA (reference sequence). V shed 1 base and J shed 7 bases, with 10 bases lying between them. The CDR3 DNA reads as TGCAGTGCTAGAGTGGGCAGTTCTGAAAAACTGTTTTTT. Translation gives CSARVGSSEKLFF.

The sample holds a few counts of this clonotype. The DNA for the CDR3 is TGTGCCAGCAGCCTACAGGGGAGACCACCCCTCCACTTT. It is translated as CASSLQGRPPLHF. The chain has TRBV5-6 and TRBJ1-6; 7 nucleotides line up with TRBD1. Germline CDR1 reads SGHDT; CDR2 reads YYEEEE. The CDR3 loop spans 13 amino acids. Germline trimming cut 4 bases from V and 11 bases from J; bases unmatched to any gene: 6.